The 8 T cell receptor beta chains given below trace back to one sample, sequenced in a study of cytomegalovirus exposure and HLA in healthy donors. With 60 Vbeta and 13 Jbeta primers, the PCR was carried out. The repertoire was sequenced with immunoSEQ multiplex PCR; TCRdb's copy has only in-frame clones and lacks some. The sample consists of hundreds of thousands of clones, around 88% of them appearing once. Input material: PBMCs. The receptors were gathered from a woman aged 18 to 35 in good health and CMV-seronegative.

The chain joins TRBV23-1 to TRBJ1-5; 9 nucleotides agree with TRBD1. TRBV23-1 is given ORF status, its function remaining uncertain. The V gene end was trimmed by 4 bases and the J gene end by 2 bases; junction bases not matched to a gene: 15. This CDR3 comprises 19 residues. The CDR3 here is CASSRTWGQGELCNQPQHF. DNA for the CDR3: TGCGCCAGCAGTCGTACTTGGGGACAGGGAGAATTGTGCAATCAGCCCCAGCATTTT.

This chain connects TRBV7-2 to TRBJ2-5, with unresolved D. Germline CDR1 is SGHTA and CDR2 is FQGNSA. The CDR3 runs 15 residues. Trimming shortened V by 0 bases and J by 0 bases, and 8 bases separated the two germline ends. CDR3 DNA: TGTGCCAGCAGCTTAGCGCGAGGAAACCAAGAGACCCAGTACTTC. It encodes CASSLARGNQETQYF.

The chain links TRBV15 to TRBJ2-3, with 10 nucleotides matching TRBD2. Germline-derived CDR1 and CDR2 are LNHNV and YYDKDF (reference sequence). The length of the CDR3 is 16 residues. V dropped 3 bases and J dropped 0; count of bases not matched to a gene: 3. The CDR3 spells CATSSGLAVSTDTQYF. The CDR3 bases are TGTGCCACCAGCAGCGGACTAGCGGTTAGCACAGATACGCAGTATTTT.

This chain connects TRBV11-2 to TRBJ2-5; D ambiguous. The J call may be in error: the DNA end matches TRBJ2-7 better. The germline V gene encodes CDR1 SGHAT and CDR2 FQNNGV. This CDR3 has 12 residues. CDR3 bases: TGTGCCAGCAGCTTAGACCGACACGAGCAGTACTTC. Translation gives CASSLDRHEQYF.

This chain links TRBV6-5 with TRBJ2-7, with 8 bases matching TRBD1. The CDR3 has 14 amino acids. Germline V lookup: CDR1 MNHEY, CDR2 SVGAGI. J was trimmed by 3 bases and V by 6 bases; bases with no gene match: 7. CDR3 residues: CASSSPDRGYEQYF. The CDR3 DNA sequence: TGTGCCAGCAGCTCCCCAGACAGGGGCTACGAGCAGTACTTC.

The chain combines TRBV6-5 with TRBJ2-1, with D possibly matching TRBD1 (6 bases). The CDR3 consists of 16 residues. Germline V gene sequence: CDR1 MNHEY, CDR2 SVGAGI. V was trimmed by 0 bases and J by 3 bases, leaving 12 bases between them. The CDR3 loop reads CASSYSGQFGYNEQFF. The DNA of the CDR3 is TGTGCCAGCAGTTACTCAGGACAGTTCGGCTACAATGAGCAGTTCTTC.

J is TRBJ2-5 and V is TRBV10-3; TRBD1 is a possible D gene (6 bases). The CDR3 has 15 residues. Trimming stripped 4 bases from V and 5 bases from J, with 17 bases between. Germline V lookup: CDR1 ENHRY, CDR2 SYGVKD. In nucleotides, the CDR3 is TGTGCCATCAGTGCGAGGGACACCCAGGAGGAGACCCAGTACTTC. Translation gives CAISARDTQEETQYF.

The chain carries TRBV29-1 and TRBJ1-5, with no clear D. The CDR3 length is 13 residues. Per germline, CDR1 SQVTM and CDR2 ANQGSEA. The V and J ends lost 7 bases and 0 bases respectively, with 10 bases between them. CDR3 sequence (DNA): TGCAGCGAGCGGAGTAATAGCAATCAGCCCCAGCATTTT. Translated, it gives CSERSNSNQPQHF.